The 3 T cell receptor beta chains below were found in one sample sequenced in a study of cytomegalovirus exposure and HLA in healthy donors. The PCR ran on 60 Vbeta and 13 Jbeta primers. Sequencing used immunoSEQ multiplex PCR; TCRdb keeps in-frame clones, though not all of them. The sample includes 99,000 or so clones, over 75% seen only once; the top ten take roughly 6.2%. Sequenced material: PBMCs. These receptors originate from a man in his sixties in good health and CMV-seropositive.

The V gene is TRBV18, the J gene TRBJ2-7, with D possibly TRBD1 on 5 matching bases. Germline lookup yields CDR1 KGHSH and CDR2 LQKENI. Trimming stripped 3 bases from V and 2 bases from J, with 17 bases between. This CDR3 has 16 residues. The CDR3 sequence is CASSPRQPVITYEQYF. DNA of the CDR3: TGTGCCAGCTCACCCCGACAGCCAGTAATAACCTACGAGCAGTACTTC.

V and J are TRBV7-8 and TRBJ2-7; 9 bases align to TRBD2. This CDR3 has 15 amino acids. In germline, CDR1 is SGHVS, CDR2 FQNEAQ. V shed 5 bases and J 4 bases; nucleotides not matched to a gene: 9. CDR3 bases: TGTGCCAGCAGCCCGCGGGGGGGGGAGAGGTACGAGCAGTACTTC. Translated, it gives CASSPRGGERYEQYF.

This clone came up a few times. The CDR3 spells CASSLEGQGTTEAFF. The CDR3 bases are TGTGCCAGCAGCTTGGAGGGACAGGGGACCACTGAAGCTTTCTTT. V and J are TRBV7-9 and TRBJ1-1; 10 nucleotides agree with TRBD1. After removal of 3 bases from V and 4 bases from J, the junction contained 5 bases not matched to a gene. This CDR3 is built from 15 residues. Germline V gene lookup returns CDR1 SEHNR and CDR2 FQNEAQ (reference sequence).